Here is one T cell receptor beta chain with its context. Antigen specificity is unknown. These data come from a study of T cells in localized non-small cell lung cancer. Findings of the study overall: Median around 56 top-100 tumor clones were shared with paired adjacent lung. Exceeding tumor, uninvolved adjacent lung had the highest T cell clonality.

Generated by immunoSEQ multiplex PCR, the TCRdb table keeps only in-frame clones and is missing some. Of about 41,000 clones in the sample, more than 70% were seen once. V was clipped by 6 bases and J by 3 bases; unmatched bases: 1. Germline V CDR1 and CDR2: SGHTA, FQGNSA. This CDR3 is 13 amino acids long. This receptor was taken from a female donor at least 60 years old with stage I squamous cell lung carcinoma. V gene TRBV7-2 combines with J gene TRBJ2-2; 7 nucleotides align to TRBD2. Here the sequenced sample was peripheral blood, taken before any cancer treatment. This CDR3 is CASRLADTGELFF. DNA for the CDR3: TGTGCCAGCAGGCTAGCGGACACCGGGGAGCTGTTTTTT.